This T cell receptor (beta chain) was recorded in a study of control samples from healthy donors and cancer patients. Assay used: immunoSEQ multiplex PCR; TCRdb lists only in-frame clones, some missing. In the table there are approximately 150,000 clones, more than 90% of which are singletons. Sequencing was done on a sample of blood. The origin of this receptor is a woman aged 40-49 years in good health.

The CDR3 DNA reads as TGTGCCAGCAGAAGGAACACTGAAGCTTTCTTT. This sequence encodes CASRRNTEAFF. This chain connects TRBV2 to TRBJ1-1; D uncertain. The CDR3 has 11 amino acids. The V and J ends lost 6 bases and 1 base respectively, with 3 bases between them. Looked up from germline, CDR1 is SNHLY and CDR2 is FYNNEI.